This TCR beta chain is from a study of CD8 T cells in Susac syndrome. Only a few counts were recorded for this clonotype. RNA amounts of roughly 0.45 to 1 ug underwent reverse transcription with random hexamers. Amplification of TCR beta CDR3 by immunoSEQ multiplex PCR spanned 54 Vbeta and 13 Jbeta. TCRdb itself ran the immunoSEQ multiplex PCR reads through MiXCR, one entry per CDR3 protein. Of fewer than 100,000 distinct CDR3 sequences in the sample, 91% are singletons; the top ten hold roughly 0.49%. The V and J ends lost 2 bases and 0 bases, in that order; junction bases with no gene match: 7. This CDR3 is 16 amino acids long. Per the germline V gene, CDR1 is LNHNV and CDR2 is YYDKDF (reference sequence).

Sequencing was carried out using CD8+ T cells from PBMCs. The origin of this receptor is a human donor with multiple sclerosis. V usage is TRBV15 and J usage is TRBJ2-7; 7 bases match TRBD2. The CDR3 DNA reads TGTGCCACCAGCAGACAGAGCGGGGCCAGCTCCTACGAGCAGTACTTC. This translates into CATSRQSGASSYEQYF.